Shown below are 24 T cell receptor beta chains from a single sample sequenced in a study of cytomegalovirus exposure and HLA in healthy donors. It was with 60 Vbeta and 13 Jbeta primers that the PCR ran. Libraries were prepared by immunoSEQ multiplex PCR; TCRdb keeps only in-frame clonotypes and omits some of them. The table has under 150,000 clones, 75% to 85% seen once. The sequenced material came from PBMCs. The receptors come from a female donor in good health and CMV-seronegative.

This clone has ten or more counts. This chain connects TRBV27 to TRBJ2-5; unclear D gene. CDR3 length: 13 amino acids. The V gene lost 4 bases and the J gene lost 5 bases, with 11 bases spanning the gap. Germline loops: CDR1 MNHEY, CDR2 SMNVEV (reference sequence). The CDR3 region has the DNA TGTGCCAGCAGTTCGTCCTTCCCGGAGACCCAGTACTTC. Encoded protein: CASSSSFPETQYF.

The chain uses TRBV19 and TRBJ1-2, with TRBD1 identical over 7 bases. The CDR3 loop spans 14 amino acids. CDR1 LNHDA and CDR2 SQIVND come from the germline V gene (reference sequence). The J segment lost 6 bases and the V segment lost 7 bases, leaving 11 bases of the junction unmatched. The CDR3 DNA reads TGTGCCAGTACCGACAGGGAATCTTGGAATGGCTACACCTTC. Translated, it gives CASTDRESWNGYTF. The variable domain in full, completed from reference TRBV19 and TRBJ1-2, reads DGGITQSPKYLFRKEGQNVTLSCEQNLNHDAMYWYRQDPGQGLRLIYYSQIVNDFQKGDIAEGYSVSREKKESFPLTVTSAQKNPTAFYLCASTDRESWNGYTFGSGTRLTVV.

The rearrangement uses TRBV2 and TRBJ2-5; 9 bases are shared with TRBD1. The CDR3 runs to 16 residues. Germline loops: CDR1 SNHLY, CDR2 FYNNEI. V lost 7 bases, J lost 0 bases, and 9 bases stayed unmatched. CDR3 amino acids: CASKPGQGLDQETQYF. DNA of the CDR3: TGTGCCAGCAAACCGGGACAGGGCTTGGACCAAGAGACCCAGTACTTC.

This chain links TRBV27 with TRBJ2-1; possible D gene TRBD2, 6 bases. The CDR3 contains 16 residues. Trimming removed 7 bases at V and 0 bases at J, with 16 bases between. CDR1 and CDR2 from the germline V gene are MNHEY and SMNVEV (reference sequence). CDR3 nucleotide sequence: TGTGCCAGCACCCTTTTCGGGGGACCCTCCTACAATGAGCAGTTCTTC. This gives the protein CASTLFGGPSYNEQFF.

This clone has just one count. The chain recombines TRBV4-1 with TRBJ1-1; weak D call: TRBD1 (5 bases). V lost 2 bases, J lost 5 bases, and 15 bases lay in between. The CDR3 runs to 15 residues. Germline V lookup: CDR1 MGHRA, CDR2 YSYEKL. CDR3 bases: TGCGCCAGCAGCCAATCCATGGGGGGGGAAACTGAAGCTTTCTTT. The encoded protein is CASSQSMGGETEAFF.

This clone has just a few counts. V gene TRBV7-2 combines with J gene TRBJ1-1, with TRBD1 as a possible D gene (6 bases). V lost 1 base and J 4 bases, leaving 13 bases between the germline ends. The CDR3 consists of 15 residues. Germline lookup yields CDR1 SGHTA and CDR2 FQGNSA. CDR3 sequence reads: CASSLDAGAGTEAFF. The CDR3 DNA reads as TGTGCCAGCAGCTTAGACGCAGGGGCAGGCACTGAAGCTTTCTTT. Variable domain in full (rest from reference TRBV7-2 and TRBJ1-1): GAGVSQSPSNKVTEKGKDVELRCDPISGHTALYWYRQSLGQGLEFLIYFQGNSAPDKSGLPSDRFSAERTGGSVSTLTIQRTQQEDSAVYLCASSLDAGAGTEAFFGQGTRLTVV.

The CDR3 reads CASSALPVGSSYGYTF. The CDR3 coding sequence is TGTGCCAGCAGTGCCCTCCCCGTCGGGTCCTCCTATGGCTACACCTTC. This sequence joins TRBV25-1 and TRBJ1-2; D uncertain. The CDR3 sequence is 16 residues long. CDR1 MGHDK and CDR2 SYGVNS come from the germline V gene. V lost 4 bases and J 4 bases, leaving 19 bases between the germline ends.

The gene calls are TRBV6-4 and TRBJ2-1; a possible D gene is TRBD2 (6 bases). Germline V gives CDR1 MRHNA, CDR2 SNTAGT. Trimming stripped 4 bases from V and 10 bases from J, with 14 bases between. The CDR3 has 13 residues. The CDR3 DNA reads TGTGCCAGCAGTGGGCAGCCCCGGGGGGAGCAGTTCTTC. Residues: CASSGQPRGEQFF.

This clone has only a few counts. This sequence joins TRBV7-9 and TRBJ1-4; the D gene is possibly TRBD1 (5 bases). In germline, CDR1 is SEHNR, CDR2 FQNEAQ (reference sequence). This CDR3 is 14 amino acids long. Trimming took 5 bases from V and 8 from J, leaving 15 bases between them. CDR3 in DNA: TGTGCCAGCAGCCCGCGGCGAGCAGGGGAAAAACTGTTTTTT. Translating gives CASSPRRAGEKLFF.

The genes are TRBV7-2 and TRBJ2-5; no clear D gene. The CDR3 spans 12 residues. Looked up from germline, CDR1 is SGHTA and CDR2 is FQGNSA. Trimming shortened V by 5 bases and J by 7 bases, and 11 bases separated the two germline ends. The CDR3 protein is CASSTTPGTQYF. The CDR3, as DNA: TGTGCCAGCAGCACCACCCCAGGGACCCAGTACTTC.

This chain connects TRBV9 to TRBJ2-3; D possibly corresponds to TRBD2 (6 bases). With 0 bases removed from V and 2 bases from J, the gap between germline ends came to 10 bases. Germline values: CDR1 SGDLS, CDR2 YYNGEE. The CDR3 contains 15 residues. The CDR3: CASSVVGGDTDTQYF. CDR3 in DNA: TGTGCCAGCAGCGTAGTCGGGGGAGACACAGATACGCAGTATTTT.

CDR3 sequence (DNA): TGTGCCAGCAGCGCATCTCAGAGGGTTGAGACCCAGTACTTC. It translates to CASSASQRVETQYF. J is TRBJ2-5 and V is TRBV9; a weak D match, TRBD2 (5 bases). V was shortened by 3 bases and J by 5 bases, with 14 bases between the two germline ends. The germline V gene encodes CDR1 SGDLS and CDR2 YYNGEE. This CDR3 spans 14 amino acids. Based on the CDR3 plus reference TRBV9 and TRBJ2-5, the full variable domain is DSGVTQTPKHLITATGQRVTLRCSPRSGDLSVYWYQQSLDQGLQFLIQYYNGEERAKGNILERFSAQQFPDLHSELNLSSLELGDSALYFCASSASQRVETQYFGPGTRLLVL.

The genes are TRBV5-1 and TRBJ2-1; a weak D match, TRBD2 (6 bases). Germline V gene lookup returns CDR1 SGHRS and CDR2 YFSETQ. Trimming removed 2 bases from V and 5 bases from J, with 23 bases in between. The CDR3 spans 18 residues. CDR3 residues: CASSLGPIAVAGNNEQFF. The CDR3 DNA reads TGCGCCAGCAGCTTAGGACCCATAGCGGTCGCGGGTAACAATGAGCAGTTCTTC.

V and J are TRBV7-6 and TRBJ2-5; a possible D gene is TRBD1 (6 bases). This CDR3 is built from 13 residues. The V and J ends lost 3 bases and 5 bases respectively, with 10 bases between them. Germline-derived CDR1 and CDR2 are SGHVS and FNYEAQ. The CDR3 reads CASSFGRGETQYF. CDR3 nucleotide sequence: TGTGCCAGCAGCTTTGGAAGGGGGGAGACCCAGTACTTC.

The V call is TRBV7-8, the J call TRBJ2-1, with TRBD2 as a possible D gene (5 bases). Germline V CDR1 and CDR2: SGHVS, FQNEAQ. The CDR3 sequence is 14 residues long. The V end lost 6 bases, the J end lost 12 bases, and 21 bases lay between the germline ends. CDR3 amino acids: CASSKVAPGERQFF. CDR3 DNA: TGTGCCAGCAGTAAGGTAGCGCCGGGTGAAAGGCAGTTCTTC.

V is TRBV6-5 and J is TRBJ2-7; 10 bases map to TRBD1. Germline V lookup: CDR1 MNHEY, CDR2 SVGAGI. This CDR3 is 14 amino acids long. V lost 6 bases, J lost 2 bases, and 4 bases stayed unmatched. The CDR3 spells CASRGQGRAYEQYF. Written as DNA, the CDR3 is TGTGCCAGCAGGGGACAGGGGAGGGCCTACGAGCAGTACTTC.

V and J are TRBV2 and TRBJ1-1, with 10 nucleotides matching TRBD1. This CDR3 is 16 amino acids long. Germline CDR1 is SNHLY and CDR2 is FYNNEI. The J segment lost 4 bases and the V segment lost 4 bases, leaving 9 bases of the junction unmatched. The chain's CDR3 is CASSVGTGVRRTEAFF. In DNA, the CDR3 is TGTGCCAGCAGTGTTGGGACAGGGGTTCGACGCACTGAAGCTTTCTTT.

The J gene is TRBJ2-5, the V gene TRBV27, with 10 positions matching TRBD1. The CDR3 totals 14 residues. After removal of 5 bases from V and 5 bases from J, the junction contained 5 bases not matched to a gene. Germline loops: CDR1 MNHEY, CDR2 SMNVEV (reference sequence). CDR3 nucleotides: TGTGCCAGCAGTACACGGACAGGGGGGGAGACCCAGTACTTC. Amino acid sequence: CASSTRTGGETQYF.

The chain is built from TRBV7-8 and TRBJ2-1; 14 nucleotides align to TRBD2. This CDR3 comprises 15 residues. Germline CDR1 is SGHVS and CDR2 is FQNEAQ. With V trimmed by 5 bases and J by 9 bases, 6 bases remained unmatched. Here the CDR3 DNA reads TGTGCCAGCAGCCCCACGGGACTAGCGGGAGTTGAGCAGTTCTTC. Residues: CASSPTGLAGVEQFF.

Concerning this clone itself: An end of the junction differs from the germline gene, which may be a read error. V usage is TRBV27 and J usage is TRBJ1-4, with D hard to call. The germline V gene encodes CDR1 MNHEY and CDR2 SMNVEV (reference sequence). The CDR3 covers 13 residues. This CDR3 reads CASSPAGFEELFF. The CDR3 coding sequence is TGTGCCAGCAGCCCGGCCGGGTTTGAAGAACTGTTTTTT.

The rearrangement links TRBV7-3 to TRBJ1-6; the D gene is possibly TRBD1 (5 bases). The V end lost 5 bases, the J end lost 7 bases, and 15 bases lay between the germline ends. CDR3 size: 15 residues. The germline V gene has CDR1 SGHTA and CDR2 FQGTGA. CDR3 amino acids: CASSPEGGANSPLHF. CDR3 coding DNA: TGTGCCAGCAGCCCCGAGGGAGGGGCCAATTCACCCCTCCACTTT.

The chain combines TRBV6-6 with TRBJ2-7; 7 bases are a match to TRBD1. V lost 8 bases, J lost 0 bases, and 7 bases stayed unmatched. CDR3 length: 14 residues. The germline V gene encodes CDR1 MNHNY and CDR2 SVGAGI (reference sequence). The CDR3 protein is CASVKAGGSYEQYF. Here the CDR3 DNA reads TGTGCCAGCGTTAAGGCAGGGGGCTCCTACGAGCAGTACTTC.

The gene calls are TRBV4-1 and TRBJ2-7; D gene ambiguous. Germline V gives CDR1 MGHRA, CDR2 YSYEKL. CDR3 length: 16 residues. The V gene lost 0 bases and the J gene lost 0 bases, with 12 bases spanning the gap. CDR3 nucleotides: TGCGCCAGCAGCCAAGAGCGTACCGGTTACTCCTACGAGCAGTACTTC. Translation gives CASSQERTGYSYEQYF.

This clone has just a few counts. The CDR3 nucleotides read TGTGCCAGCAGCGGGTACCGGGAGGAAGCTTTCTTT. This sequence encodes CASSGYREEAFF. V gene TRBV2 combines with J gene TRBJ1-1, with D uncertain. Per germline, CDR1 SNHLY and CDR2 FYNNEI. Trimming shortened V by 6 bases and J by 8 bases, and 13 bases separated the two germline ends. CDR3 length equals 12 residues.